This TCR beta chain was identified in a study of T cell responses to AZD1222 COVID-19 vaccine listed by TCRdb under 2021. Regarding the study in general: AZD1222 recipients given second doses at about 4 weeks or at about 12 weeks were pooled, since spike-specific TCR depth and breadth were not found to differ between the two schedules. Trial participants were enrolled into age subgroups of 18-55, 56-69 and 70-plus years, which contained around 150, 29 and 61 TCR-sequenced participants, respectively. TCR sequencing was performed for 230 to 250 trial participants, of whom around 210 were given two doses of AZD1222 and some 26 were given two doses of MenACWY control vaccine.

Results the study describes overall, beyond this receptor: A significant rise in spike-specific TCR breadth and depth was observed after two AZD1222 doses relative to day 0 and relative to MenACWY recipients. Conclusions about previously exposed vaccinees were limited because only six AZD1222 recipients were SARS-CoV-2 seropositive at baseline. Most participants were white British and females outnumbered males, and the authors suggested that clonal diversity may have been underestimated. Epitopes outside the regions mutated in the B.1.351 and B.1.1.7 variants were reportedly recognized by nearly half of the unique spike-specific TCRs. Because no samples from the day 14 peak response were available, repertoires could be characterized only after the peak T cell response. Vaccine-associated CD4 TCRs spanned the whole spike protein, with dominant responses in regions 160-218 and 743-854. In the small 56-69-year group, the increase in depth fell short of significance, most likely because of low power.

Taken from the germline V gene, the CDR1 and CDR2 loops are KGHSH and LQKENI. Including cysteine and phenylalanine, the CDR3 has 15 amino acids. The entry retains the CDR3 DNA only, 45 bases that are in frame from base 1. V gives up 0 bases and J gives up 0 bases, and the segment between their germline ends measures 5 bases. On this clone itself: No cognate antigen has been identified for it. Per-nucleotide qualities are absent, and no much larger clonotype sits a single base away.

The time point label for this specimen denotes: baseline before first vaccination. The vaccinee samples were drawn from two UK trials, COV001 and COV002, one of which was a single-blind randomized controlled phase 2/3 trial testing AZD1222 (ChAdOx1 nCoV-19) in healthy adults. For TCRbeta chain sequencing, PBMC samples from trial participants were taken at day 0 and at day 28 after the second dose. The CDR3 regions of human TCRbeta chains were analyzed by immunosequencing. The study's processing was this. Repertoire TCRs were matched against a reference library of SARS-CoV-2-specific TCRs generated with the MIRA antigen-specificity platform. Breadth was defined as the fraction of unique TCRs that were SARS-CoV-2-associated. Depth was defined as the fraction of total T cells that were SARS-CoV-2-associated. Using the MIRA data, each spike-specific TCR was assigned both to the spike region to which the TCR was reactive and to a CD4 or CD8 class. Log10-transformed breadth and depth values were compared by one-way ANOVA with Sidak's multiple comparisons tests. This is the immuneACCESS table as TCRdb keeps it, with only in-frame sequences that have V and J called. A part of the clones is gone; compared with another copy, unresolved V genes explain less than half, and the rest is unexplained. The D gene and trimming were derived from the DNA, and the V and J assignments and clone size from that table. The sample table shows 150,000 to 200,000 clones, and approximately 93% are seen once. In total, the top ten clones hold over 0.8% of the sample.

This TCR was sampled from an adult in good health. Source: peripheral blood, taken on day 0 of AZD1222 vaccination. The rearrangement combines TRBV18 with TRBJ2-2, with no confident D gene call. This receptor has the CDR3 CASSPPGTNTGELFF. The DNA sequence follows: TGTGCCAGCTCACCACCGGGTACGAACACCGGGGAGCTGTTTTTT.